This T cell receptor beta chain is from a study of cytotoxic CD8 clonotypes in ibrutinib-treated CLL (dated by TCRdb to 2020 to 2022). Regarding the research as a whole: The cohort had about ten relapsed/refractory and some 15 treatment-naive patients; approximately 18 were IGHV unmutated. Partial responses were observed in about 24 patients and complete responses in 2; after a median follow-up of 68 months, remission was maintained in around 14 patients and progression was observed in around twelve. Response samples were obtained after a median of approximately 12 months of treatment, with a range of roughly 6 to 36 months. On average, each sample yielded roughly 260,000 productive templates and 94,082 productive rearrangements. Longitudinal samples were available for 26 of the 86 trial participants. Cryopreserved peripheral blood mononuclear cells were obtained prior to treatment, at the time of response, and at either disease progression or sustained remission. Every sample from remission and from progressive disease was obtained while the patients were still on ibrutinib. The investigation overall reported the following: Public clonotypes were rare and either shrank or stayed stable during treatment, and the rise in clonality at ibrutinib response reflected expansion of private clonotypes. Clonality increased at ibrutinib response, stayed stable in sustained remission, and fell back toward baseline at progression. Sustained-remission and progressing patients did not have matched sampling times, and lymph node repertoires were not examined. Baseline clonality exceeded that of age-matched healthy donors and correlated strongly with circulating CD8+ T-cell counts.

The junction carries 13 bases between V and J, which are trimmed by 4 bases and 3 bases respectively. Based on the germline V gene, the CDR1 and CDR2 sequences are SGHRS and YFSETQ. Its CDR3 holds 14 amino acids, cysteine through phenylalanine. Of the read, only the CDR3 DNA is kept; its 42 bases are in frame from base 1. This clone occurred a few times. The specificity of this receptor is unknown. Base qualities are not recorded, but no much larger clone differs from it by a single base. A MiSeq instrument was used for deep resolution sequencing, which targeted depths ranging from 1 in 1 million up to 1 in 200,000 T cells, with coverage averaging 10x for each clonotype. TCR beta libraries were generated with the immunoSEQ hsTCRB Kit. The original pipeline was this. Data were analyzed with ImmunoSEQ Data Assistant and ImmunoSEQ Analyzer, with V, D and J genes assigned per IMGT definitions. Clonality, which ranges from 0 to 1, was calculated by subtracting the normalized Shannon entropy of productive rearrangement frequencies from one. Public clonotype analysis was restricted to overrepresented clonotypes comprising at least 0.05% of each patient's repertoire. About a dozen age-matched healthy donor repertoires from immuneACCESS served as clonality controls. TCRdb holds this immuneACCESS table with in-frame rearrangements only. Some clones are missing; in checked studies, unresolved V genes explain under half, and the rest has no known cause. V, J and clone size are taken as reported in that table, and D and trimming were inferred from the DNA itself. Counted in this sample were approximately 190,000 clones; 75% to 80% of them appeared once. The ten largest clonotypes hold about 10% of the sample.

Reading the label with the study, this specimen's time point is: 12 months on ibrutinib. For TCR beta library preparation, about 2.2 micrograms of genomic DNA were extracted from the cryopreserved PBMCs. Longitudinal blood samples from CLL patients on ibrutinib monotherapy were analyzed using high-throughput TCR beta sequencing. The patients were enrolled in a single-center, open-label phase 2 trial of ibrutinib monotherapy. The receptor's source is a human donor with chronic lymphocytic leukemia. Rearrangement joined TRBV5-1 to TRBJ2-5; the D match is possibly TRBD1 or TRBD2, with 5 bases aligned in each. Sequences were derived from PBMCs, sampled after 12 months of ibrutinib treatment. The CDR3 amino acid sequence is: CASSEGTGKETQYF. The sequence in DNA is TGCGCCAGCAGCGAGGGGACCGGGAAAGAGACCCAGTACTTC.